The next 10 T cell receptor beta chains were all read from a single sample in a study of shared T cell receptors in the human thymus. Profiled with immunoSEQ multiplex PCR; TCRdb holds only in-frame clones, not every one. The profile shows 600,000 or so clones, over 75% of them singletons. The data were also submitted as part of a second study, on human thymus T cells.

Specimen: thymocytes. The receptors here all came from a boy in the first two years of life with a congenital heart defect.

The chain uses TRBV19 and TRBJ2-5; TRBD1 might be the D (5 bases). Germline values: CDR1 LNHDA, CDR2 SQIVND (reference sequence). V was clipped by 6 bases and J by 5 bases, with 13 bases between them. There are 13 residues in the CDR3. DNA of the CDR3: TGTGCCAGTAGCGCCAGGGTCGGGGAGACCCAGTACTTC. Translation: CASSARVGETQYF.

The rearrangement joins TRBV2 to TRBJ2-7; TRBD2 matches 10 bases. Germline V CDR1 and CDR2: SNHLY, FYNNEI. Trimming removed 8 bases from V and 2 bases from J; junction bases left unmatched: 9. The CDR3 consists of 15 residues. The CDR3 DNA reads TGTGCCAGCCAGCGGGAGGGGCCCTATACCTACGAGCAGTACTTC. Translated: CASQREGPYTYEQYF.

The genes are TRBV30 and TRBJ2-1; D is undetermined. Trimming pared 0 bases from V and 10 bases from J, leaving 16 bases between. This CDR3 comprises 14 residues. Per germline, CDR1 GTSNPN and CDR2 SVGIG (reference sequence). The CDR3 here is CAWSVPPRSREQFF. DNA for the CDR3: TGTGCCTGGAGTGTTCCCCCCCGTAGCCGGGAGCAGTTCTTC.

The rearrangement links TRBV5-4 to TRBJ2-7, with 7 bases aligning to TRBD2. This CDR3 is 20 amino acids long. Germline trimming cut 0 bases from V and 2 bases from J; bases unmatched to any gene: 20. In germline, CDR1 is SGHNT, CDR2 YYREEE (reference sequence). The CDR3 loop is CASSLVIRSSGEYSTYEQYF. The DNA of the CDR3 is TGTGCCAGCAGCTTGGTGATTCGGTCTAGCGGAGAATATTCCACCTACGAGCAGTACTTC.

The rearrangement links TRBV7-6 to TRBJ2-1; TRBD2 agrees at 10 bases. Looked up from germline, CDR1 is SGHVS and CDR2 is FNYEAQ. This CDR3 is built from 15 residues. J lost 4 bases, V lost 5 bases, and 5 bases had no gene match. This chain's CDR3 is CASSPTSGEYNEQFF. In DNA, the CDR3 is TGTGCCAGCAGCCCTACTAGCGGGGAGTACAATGAGCAGTTCTTC.

The chain uses TRBV5-1 and TRBJ2-1, with D maybe TRBD2 (5 bases). This CDR3 region has 14 residues. V gave up 2 bases and J gave up 16 bases, with 22 bases separating them. The germline V gene encodes CDR1 SGHRS and CDR2 YFSETQ. CDR3 residues: CASSFDVPRYGEFF. The CDR3 region has the DNA TGCGCCAGCAGCTTCGACGTACCTAGATACGGGGAATTCTTC.

The chain is built from TRBV18 and TRBJ1-4; a possible D gene is TRBD1 (5 bases). CDR1 and CDR2 (germline): KGHSH, LQKENI. The CDR3 has 13 residues. V was clipped by 2 bases and J by 5 bases, with 6 bases between them. CDR3 loop: CASSPGGNEKLFF. The CDR3 coding sequence is TGTGCCAGCTCACCAGGGGGGAATGAAAAACTGTTTTTT.

This chain links TRBV7-2 with TRBJ1-4; 7 bases line up with TRBD1. CDR3 length: 15 amino acids. Unmatched junction bases numbered 7, after V lost 5 bases and J lost 4 bases. CDR1 SGHTA and CDR2 FQGNSA come from the germline V gene. The CDR3 DNA reads TGTGCCAGCAGCCCACCGGGACAGCATAATGAAAAACTGTTTTTT. Protein sequence: CASSPPGQHNEKLFF.

The chain carries TRBV7-9 and TRBJ2-7; the D gene is possibly TRBD2 (6 bases). V was cut by 5 bases and J by 2 bases, with 10 bases left in between. The CDR3 sequence is 13 residues long. From germline, CDR1 is SEHNR and CDR2 FQNEAQ (reference sequence). CDR3: CASSPSGAYEQYF. For the CDR3, the DNA is TGTGCCAGCAGCCCCTCGGGGGCCTACGAGCAGTACTTC.

This clone was detected only a few times. V is TRBV28 and J is TRBJ1-2; a possible D gene is TRBD1 (5 bases). This CDR3 region has 11 residues. The V end lost 5 bases, the J end lost 12 bases, and 13 bases lay between the germline ends. Germline values: CDR1 MDHEN, CDR2 SYDVKM. The CDR3 loop reads CASSQGPLDTF. The CDR3 nucleotides are TGTGCCAGCAGTCAGGGTCCCTTGGACACCTTC.